One T cell receptor beta chain is described in this entry. This sample stems from a study of blood T cell repertoires in COVID-19. Study-wide background: Researchers got acute and convalescent COVID-19 samples from the United States, Italy and Spain.

Original handling: The authors estimated nucleated cell counts from reference gene primer amplification. Method: immunoSEQ multiplex PCR; TCRdb's copy keeps in-frame clones and lacks some. V, J and clone size were drawn from that table, and D and trimming were deduced from the DNA. The sample contains 90,000 to 100,000 clones, around 83% of which appear only once. The sequence came from a man in his 70s with active or convalescent COVID-19. Sequences were obtained from peripheral blood.

CDR3: CAISETGGTNNEQFF. The CDR3 DNA follows: TGTGCCATCAGTGAGACGGGGGGAACCAACAATGAGCAGTTCTTC. The genes are TRBV10-3 and TRBJ2-1; 7 bases align to TRBD2. There are 15 residues in the CDR3. The V gene end was trimmed by 2 bases and the J gene end by 5 bases; junction bases not matched to a gene: 6. The germline gives CDR1 ENHRY, CDR2 SYGVKD.